This T cell receptor (beta chain) was obtained from a study of T-cell reconstitution after alpha-beta-depleted transplantation in children. Details on this clonotype: Antigen specificity is unknown.

CDR1 is GTSNPN, CDR2 SVGIG, per germline (reference sequence). V shed 0 bases and J 9 bases; nucleotides not matched to a gene: 3. This CDR3 is 13 amino acids long. Study observations and caveats: When one year had passed after transplant, most T-cell counts and diversity came from newly produced T cells. In some patients, recipient T cells and intrathymic progenitors surviving conditioning explained high day-60 diversity. Expanded graft clones numbering several hundred reportedly gave rise to alpha-beta T cells about two months after transplant.

The library targeted TCRbeta and was prepared with unique molecular identifiers. TCRdb independently ran MiXCR on the PCR reads; one entry per CDR3 protein. The sample consists of around 450,000 distinct CDR3 sequences, around 46% of them appearing once. Source: PBMCs, taken before TCRalphabeta/CD19-depleted stem cell transplant. The sequence derives from a girl aged 2-10 years with aplastic anemia, due to receive a stem cell transplant. J is TRBJ2-3 and V is TRBV30; 10 bases are a match to TRBD2. The CDR3 protein is CAWSVSGGATQYF. The CDR3 coding sequence is TGTGCCTGGAGTGTAAGCGGGGGGGCGACGCAGTATTTT. Looking up the rest from reference TRBV30 and TRBJ2-3 gives the full variable domain: SQTIHQWPATLVQPVGSPLSLECTVEGTSNPNLYWYRQAAGRGLQLLFYSVGIGQISSEVPQNLSASRPQDRQFILSSKKLLLSDSGFYLCAWSVSGGATQYFGPGTRLTVL.